A single sample gave rise to the 20 T cell receptor beta chains below, sequenced in a study of graft-versus-host responses after intestinal transplantation. Tissue from the graft was processed to free its intraepithelial and lamina propria lymphocytes. Repertoires were generated with immunoSEQ multiplex PCR, while TCRdb's copy carries only in-frame clones and drops some. The sample consists of about 5,700 clones, 65% to 70% of them appearing once. The source material was ileum tissue, sampled around 320 days after intestinal transplant. These TCRs come from a human patient who received an intestinal transplant, so some T cells may come from the graft donor.

V is TRBV10-3 and J is TRBJ2-3, with D perhaps matching TRBD1 or TRBD2 (5 bases each). There are 16 residues in the CDR3. V lost 0 bases and J 6 bases, leaving 16 bases between the germline ends. Germline assignment: CDR1 ENHRY and CDR2 SYGVKD. The CDR3 DNA reads TGTGCCATCAGTGAGTCTCCGGGACGGCCGGGGGATACGCAGTATTTT. Translation gives CAISESPGRPGDTQYF.

J is TRBJ2-5 and V is TRBV29-1; 8 bases match TRBD2. CDR1 is SQVTM, CDR2 ANQGSEA, per germline. The CDR3 sequence is 14 residues long. V gave up 5 bases and J gave up 5 bases; unmatched junction bases: 10. In nucleotides, the CDR3 is TGCAGCGTTTCGGGCGGGGGGATCCGGGAGACCCAGTACTTC. This encodes CSVSGGGIRETQYF. The full variable domain, rest sourced from reference TRBV29-1 and TRBJ2-5, is SAVISQKPSRDICQRGTSLTIQCQVDSQVTMMFWYRQQPGQSLTLIATANQGSEATYESGFVIDKFPISRPNLTFSTLTVSNMSPEDSSIYLCSVSGGGIRETQYFGPGTRLLVL.

The chain joins TRBV28 to TRBJ2-3; 11 bases fit TRBD2. CDR3 length: 16 residues. After removal of 3 bases from V and 2 bases from J, the junction contained 4 bases not matched to a gene. CDR1 is MDHEN, CDR2 SYDVKM, per germline. The CDR3 protein is CASSFSSGRVTDTQYF. The CDR3 coding sequence is TGTGCCAGCAGTTTCAGTAGCGGGAGGGTCACAGATACGCAGTATTTT.

The rearrangement links TRBV10-3 to TRBJ1-1; D might be TRBD1 (5 bases). Germline V gives CDR1 ENHRY, CDR2 SYGVKD. Trimming left V 4 bases short and J 1 base short, with 7 bases between. This CDR3 has 13 amino acids. In DNA form, the CDR3 reads TGTGCCATCAGTGCTCAGGGGAACACTGAAGCTTTCTTT. Translated: CAISAQGNTEAFF.

The CDR3 DNA follows: TGTGCCAGCAGCACGGACAGGGTAGAGACCCAGTACTTC. It codes for CASSTDRVETQYF. The chain uses TRBV11-2 and TRBJ2-5; 8 bases are shared with TRBD1. Germline V gene data show CDR1 as SGHAT and CDR2 as FQNNGV. The V segment lost 5 bases and the J segment 4 bases; nucleotides outside the gene matches: 3. This CDR3 contains 13 residues.

This clone was seen once. This rearrangement joins TRBV30 to TRBJ2-5; D gene uncertain. V lost 0 bases and J 5 bases, leaving 13 bases between the germline ends. Germline V gene lookup returns CDR1 GTSNPN and CDR2 SVGIG (reference sequence). This CDR3 has 14 amino acids. The CDR3 reads CAWSVRSLRETQYF. The CDR3 DNA follows: TGTGCCTGGAGTGTACGAAGCCTGAGGGAGACCCAGTACTTC.

This rearrangement joins TRBV15 to TRBJ1-4; D uncertain. The CDR3 totals 14 residues. Trimming shortened V by 2 bases and J by 11 bases, and 15 bases separated the two germline ends. Germline V gives CDR1 LNHNV, CDR2 YYDKDF (reference sequence). The DNA of the CDR3 is TGTGCCACCAGCAGAAGGGTGGTTCTGGACAAACTGTTTTTT. Amino acid sequence: CATSRRVVLDKLFF.

The gene calls are TRBV7-2 and TRBJ1-1; D unclear. This CDR3 comprises 13 residues. Trimming took off 5 bases at V and 5 bases at J, with 12 bases between the two ends. The germline V gene encodes CDR1 SGHTA and CDR2 FQGNSA. The CDR3 reads CASSPGPWTEAFF. CDR3 bases: TGTGCCAGCAGCCCCGGACCCTGGACTGAAGCTTTCTTT.

This clone was counted once. The chain uses TRBV4-1 and TRBJ2-1; D gene uncertain. CDR3 length equals 15 residues. With 0 bases removed from V and 8 bases from J, the gap between germline ends came to 14 bases. Germline values: CDR1 MGHRA, CDR2 YSYEKL. As DNA, the CDR3 is TGCGCCAGCAGCCAAGATAGAGGCGTGTCCGATGAGCAGTTCTTC. Its translation is CASSQDRGVSDEQFF.

This clone was recorded a few times. The chain links TRBV6-5 to TRBJ1-1, with D uncertain. CDR1 is MNHEY, CDR2 SVGAGI, per germline. This CDR3 spans 14 amino acids. V shed 1 base and J shed 4 bases, with 10 bases lying between them. CDR3 loop: CASSYWGSATEAFF. The CDR3 nucleotides read TGTGCCAGCAGTTACTGGGGTAGCGCCACTGAAGCTTTCTTT.

The chain joins TRBV5-1 to TRBJ2-2; D is perhaps TRBD1 (6 bases). This CDR3 spans 13 amino acids. Germline-derived CDR1 and CDR2 are SGHRS and YFSETQ. V lost 3 bases and J lost 3, with 6 bases in between. The CDR3 sequence: CASSYRDTGELFF. CDR3 in DNA: TGCGCCAGCAGCTACAGGGACACCGGGGAGCTGTTTTTT.

The chain is built from TRBV7-9 and TRBJ2-3; D unresolved. The ends were cut back, 5 bases at V and 4 bases at J, with 16 bases in the middle. The germline V gene has CDR1 SEHNR and CDR2 FQNEAQ (reference sequence). There are 15 residues in the CDR3. In nucleotides, the CDR3 is TGTGCCAGCAGCCCTGACTGGGGTGTCCCAGATACGCAGTATTTT. It translates to CASSPDWGVPDTQYF.

The rearrangement uses TRBV4-2 and TRBJ2-7; either TRBD1 or TRBD2 may fit D (5 bases each). Germline V gene lookup returns CDR1 LGHNA and CDR2 YNFKEQ. The CDR3 loop spans 12 amino acids. Trimming took 4 bases from V and 7 from J, leaving 11 bases between them. The CDR3 sequence is CASSRDGPEQYF. For the CDR3, the DNA is TGTGCCAGCAGCCGGGACGGCCCGGAGCAGTACTTC.

This chain uses TRBV6-1 with TRBJ2-6; 7 nucleotides agree with TRBD1. In germline, CDR1 is MNHNS, CDR2 SASEGT. The ends lost 8 bases at V and 2 bases at J; junction bases unmatched: 6. CDR3 length: 15 residues. The CDR3 loop is CASGSQGAGANVLTF. CDR3 nucleotide sequence: TGTGCCAGCGGAAGTCAGGGGGCTGGGGCCAACGTCCTGACTTTC.

The chain links TRBV28 to TRBJ1-1; maybe TRBD1 (5 bases). The CDR3 extends over 13 amino acids. Germline V CDR1 and CDR2: MDHEN, SYDVKM. Trimming cost V 10 bases and J 12 bases, with 24 bases left between them. CDR3 coding DNA: TGTGCCACTTTCCGGCGGGGACCTATATTTCCTTTCTTT. Translated: CATFRRGPIFPFF. Looking up the rest from reference TRBV28 and TRBJ1-1 gives the full variable domain: DVKVTQSSRYLVKRTGEKVFLECVQDMDHENMFWYRQDPGLGLRLIYFSYDVKMKEKGDIPEGYSVSREKKERFSLILESASTNQTSMYLCATFRRGPIFPFFGQGTRLTVV.

This clone was seen more than once but under ten times. The gene calls are TRBV4-3 and TRBJ2-1; 8 bases fit TRBD2. The germline gives CDR1 LGHNA, CDR2 YSLEER. V shed 0 bases and J 2 bases; nucleotides not matched to a gene: 3. The CDR3 is made up of 16 amino acids. Written as DNA, the CDR3 is TGCGCCAGCAGCCAAGAGGGAGCGGGGGCCTACAATGAGCAGTTCTTC. Amino acids: CASSQEGAGAYNEQFF.

The V call is TRBV10-3, the J call TRBJ2-7; tentative D call: TRBD1 (6 bases). Germline V CDR1 and CDR2: ENHRY, SYGVKD. Between the trimmed V and J ends, which lost 5 bases and 0 bases, there was a span of 14 bases. CDR3 length equals 15 residues. CDR3 loop: CAISIRDKLSYEQYF. CDR3 DNA sequence: TGTGCCATCAGTATAAGGGACAAGCTCTCCTACGAGCAGTACTTC.

V and J are TRBV5-1 and TRBJ1-1; 7 bases agree with TRBD1. V gave up 0 bases and J gave up 4 bases; unmatched junction bases: 0. Germline values: CDR1 SGHRS, CDR2 YFSETQ. The CDR3 runs to 13 residues. In DNA form, the CDR3 reads TGCGCCAGCAGCTTGGACAGGGGCACTGAAGCTTTCTTT. Protein: CASSLDRGTEAFF.

V and J are TRBV7-2 and TRBJ2-3; D might be TRBD2 (5 bases). With 5 bases removed from V and 1 base from J, the gap between germline ends came to 10 bases. Germline V lookup: CDR1 SGHTA, CDR2 FQGNSA. The CDR3 sequence is 14 residues long. The CDR3 sequence is CASSPLRGTDTQYF. CDR3 DNA sequence: TGTGCCAGCAGCCCATTGCGGGGCACAGATACGCAGTATTTT.

The chain combines TRBV6-1 with TRBJ1-5; 7 positions match TRBD1. Trimming cost V 4 bases and J 2 bases; bases outside gene matches: 11. The length of the CDR3 is 17 residues. The germline gives CDR1 MNHNS, CDR2 SASEGT. The CDR3 loop is CASSAPPGGTGNQPQHF. The CDR3 DNA reads as TGTGCCAGCAGTGCACCTCCTGGGGGGACAGGCAATCAGCCCCAGCATTTT.